Listed below are T cell receptor beta chains from one sample, sequenced in a study of blood T cell repertoires in COVID-19. The data were produced by immunoSEQ multiplex PCR, yet TCRdb's version contains in-frame clones alone and is incomplete. The table lists nearly 110,000 clones, about 89% of them singletons. Material for sequencing was peripheral blood. The source is a woman aged 25 to 39 with acute or convalescent COVID-19. CDR3s include the opening cysteine and the closing phenylalanine or tryptophan. A D gene is named only where the DNA matches it firmly. Clone size appears in some rows only: once, few, many, or a class for an expanded clone.

>TRBD1|TRBV6-5|NA|TRBJ2-5
TGTGCCAGCAGGGCCCGGGACAGGGGACAAGAGACCCAGTACTTC
CASRARDRGQETQYF
>TRBD1|TRBV3-1/TRBV3-2|NA|TRBJ1-5
TGTGCCAGCAGCGACAGGGGGCAGGATCAGCCCCAGCATTTT
CASSDRGQDQPQHF
>NA|TRBV19|NA|TRBJ2-3
TGTGCCAGTACCCACCGGAGGGGTGATTTGGAAGATACGCAGTATTTT
CASTHRRGDLEDTQYF
>TRBD1|TRBV5-1|many|TRBJ1-1
TGCGCCAGCAGCTTGGGGGACAGGGGAGGGTCTAACACTGAAGCTTTCTTT
CASSLGDRGGSNTEAFF
>TRBD1|TRBV7-9|NA|TRBJ2-1
TGTGCCAGTTTCTACGCGGGACAGGGCAATGAGCAGTTCTTC
CASFYAGQGNEQFF
>NA|TRBV28|once|TRBJ2-2
TGTGCCAGCAGGCCAGAGAACACCGGGGAGCTGTTTTTT
CASRPENTGELFF
>TRBD1|TRBV7-8|once|TRBJ1-6
TGTGCCAGCAGCGACAGGGTAGGGGATTCACCCCTCCACTTT
CASSDRVGDSPLHF
>NA|TRBV5-4|NA|TRBJ1-5
TGTGCCAGCAGCTTGGACGGGGAATCAGCCCAGCATTTT
CASSLDGESAQHF
>NA|TRBV9|few|TRBJ1-2
TGTGCCAGCAGCGGAACAGGGTTCCGGTTATTAGCCTTC
CASSGTGFRLLAF
>NA|TRBV28|NA|TRBJ2-3
TGTGCCAGCAGTTCGGGTAGCGAGATACCCACAGATACGCAGTATTTT
CASSSGSEIPTDTQYF
>NA|TRBV7-9|NA|TRBJ1-1
TGTGCCAGCAGCTTACAGGGCATGAACACTGAAGCTTTCTTT
CASSLQGMNTEAFF
>TRBD1|TRBV10-3|NA|TRBJ2-1
TGTGCCATCAGTGTCCGGACAGGGGGCTTTGGGGAGCAGTTCTTC
CAISVRTGGFGEQFF
>TRBD1|TRBV7-2|NA|TRBJ2-7
TGTGCCAGCAGCTTGACAGGGGATTATGCCTACGAGCAGTACTTC
CASSLTGDYAYEQYF
>NA|TRBV18|NA|TRBJ1-6
TGTGCCAGCTCTTCGGTGACAGCTTCTAATTCACCCCTCCACTTT
CASSSVTASNSPLHF
>NA|TRBV7-2|NA|TRBJ1-4
TGTGCCAGCACCCGGGGTGATAATGAAAAACTGTTTTTT
CASTRGDNEKLFF
>NA|TRBV9|NA|TRBJ1-5
TGTGCCAGCAGCCCAAGCGGGGTGGGGAATCAGCCCCAGCATTTT
CASSPSGVGNQPQHF
>NA|TRBV21-1|NA|TRBJ2-7
TGTGCCAGCAGCAAAGACTGCGGACAGCTCAAGCCACAGTACTTC
CASSKDCGQLKPQYF
>NA|TRBV28|once|TRBJ2-2
TGTGCCAGCAGTTACCAGACAGCCGGGGAGCTGTTTTTT
CASSYQTAGELFF
>NA|TRBV7-2|NA|TRBJ2-3
TGTGCCAGCAGCTTACGCGCGGGTGGAGATACGCAGTATTTT
CASSLRAGGDTQYF
>NA|TRBV19|NA|TRBJ1-1
TGTGCCAGTAGTATAGGTCAGGGAAGGGTGTTAAACACTGAAGCTTTCTTT
CASSIGQGRVLNTEAFF
>NA|TRBV28|NA|TRBJ2-1
TGTGCCAGCAGTTTAGGGGTCTCCGGGAGAACTCTCAATGAGCAGTTCTTC
CASSLGVSGRTLNEQFF
>NA|TRBV19|NA|TRBJ2-5
TGTGCCAGTAGGGGGGGAGAGACCCAGTACTTC
CASRGGETQYF
>TRBD2|TRBV28|once|TRBJ2-3
TGTGCCAGCACCAAGACTAGCGGGGGAATTTCTAGCACAGATACGCAGTATTTT
CASTKTSGGISSTDTQYF
>TRBD1|TRBV11-2|NA|TRBJ2-7
TGTGCCAGCAGCTTTTTCCGTGGACAGGGTTACGAGCAGTACTTC
CASSFFRGQGYEQYF
>TRBD1|TRBV9|NA|TRBJ1-6
TGTGCCAGCAGCGGAGACAGGGGAGGCTCCTATAATTCACCCCTCCACTTT
CASSGDRGGSYNSPLHF
>NA|TRBV11-1|NA|TRBJ1-6
TGTGCCAGCAGCTTAGTTGGGGAGAGGAATTCACCCCTCCACTTT
CASSLVGERNSPLHF
>NA|TRBV6-5|NA|TRBJ1-2
TGTGCCAGCAGCCGCAGTACTAACTATGGCTACACCTTC
CASSRSTNYGYTF
>NA|TRBV15|once|TRBJ1-2
TGTGCCACCAGCAGAGAGGCGGGGCTAAACTATGGCTACACCTTC
CATSREAGLNYGYTF
>TRBD1|TRBV10-1|NA|TRBJ1-2
TGCGCCAGCAGTGAGGGACAGGGTAGCGGCTACACCTTC
CASSEGQGSGYTF
>TRBD1|TRBV6-6|NA|TRBJ2-7
TGTGCCAGCAGTCCCTCCGGACAGGGGGCCTACGAGCAGTACTTC
CASSPSGQGAYEQYF
>TRBD1|TRBV11-3|NA|TRBJ1-1
TGTGCCAGCAGCTATTCAGGGGGAACTGAAGCTTTCTTT
CASSYSGGTEAFF
>TRBD1|TRBV13|NA|TRBJ1-4
TGTGCCAGCGGTAAGGGGGCCTTGGATGAAAAACTGTTTTTT
CASGKGALDEKLFF
>TRBD1|TRBV2|few|TRBJ1-2
TGTGCCAGCAGTGAAGCGCAGGGGGGTTATTTCTATGGCTACACCTTC
CASSEAQGGYFYGYTF